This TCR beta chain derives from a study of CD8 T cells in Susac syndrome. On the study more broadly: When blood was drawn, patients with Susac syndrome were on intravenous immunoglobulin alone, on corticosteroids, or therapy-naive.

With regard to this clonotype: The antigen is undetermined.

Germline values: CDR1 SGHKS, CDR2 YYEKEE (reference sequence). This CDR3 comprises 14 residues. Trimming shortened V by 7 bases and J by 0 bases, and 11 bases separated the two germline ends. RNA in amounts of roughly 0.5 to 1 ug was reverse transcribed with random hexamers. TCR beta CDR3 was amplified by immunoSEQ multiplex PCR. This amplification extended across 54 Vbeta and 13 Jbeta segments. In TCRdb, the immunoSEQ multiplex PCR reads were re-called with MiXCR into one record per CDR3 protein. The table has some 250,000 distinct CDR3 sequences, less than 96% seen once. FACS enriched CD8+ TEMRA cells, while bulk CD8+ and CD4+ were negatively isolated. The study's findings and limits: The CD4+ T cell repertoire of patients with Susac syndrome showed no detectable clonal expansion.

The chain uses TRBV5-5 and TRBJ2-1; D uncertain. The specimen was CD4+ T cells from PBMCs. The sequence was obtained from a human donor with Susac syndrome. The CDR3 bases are TGTGCCAGCCTCCCCCCGAGCTCCTACAATGAGCAGTTCTTC. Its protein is CASLPPSSYNEQFF.